The next 2 T cell receptor beta chains were all read from a single sample in a study of monozygotic twins with inflammatory bowel disease. From the 5' RACE reads, TCRdb lists one entry per CDR3 protein and no DNA. The repertoire table contains approximately 400,000 distinct CDR3 sequences. Sequencing input: blood. The source is a human donor with ulcerative colitis or Crohn's disease, or a healthy co-twin of an affected twin (not recorded which).

This chain links TRBV18 with TRBJ1-1. Germline V lookup: CDR1 KGHSH, CDR2 LQKENI. CDR3 size: 14 residues. CDR3 region: CASSRQEKGTEAFF.

The chain has TRBV21-1 and TRBJ2-4. TRBV21-1 represents a pseudogene. The CDR3 totals 16 residues. CDR3 residues: CASSKESGSSKNMQYF.